Listed below are T cell receptor beta chains from one sample, sequenced in a study of vaccination effects on CD4 cells after COVID-19. No antigen has been assigned to these receptors. Produced via immunoSEQ multiplex PCR; TCRdb's table is partial and in-frame only. Of fewer than 30,000 clones listed, around 70% are singletons. Sequenced material: CD4+ T cells from PBMCs cultured with SARS-CoV-2 spike peptides, taken before COVID-19 vaccination. The receptors derive from a human donor who received a COVID-19 vaccine. Each CDR3 is given with its conserved first and last residue. The D gene is left open where the match is weak. Where a row states a size, it is once, few, many or the class of an expanded clone; other rows omit it.

J gene: TRBJ2-5; D gene: TRBD1; clone size: -; V gene: TRBV24-1; CDR3 protein: CATSDDRGKRETQYF; CDR3 DNA: TGTGCCACCAGTGACGACAGGGGTAAGCGAGAGACCCAGTACTTC
J gene: TRBJ2-7; D gene: -; clone size: -; V gene: TRBV6-4; CDR3 protein: CASSRRTVSYEQYF; CDR3 DNA: TGTGCCAGTTCGAGGCGGACGGTATCCTACGAGCAGTACTTC
J gene: TRBJ1-2; D gene: -; clone size: -; V gene: TRBV6-5; CDR3 protein: CASSYSTGTPYGYTF; CDR3 DNA: TGTGCCAGCAGTTACTCAACCGGGACACCCTATGGCTACACCTTC
J gene: TRBJ2-5; D gene: -; clone size: -; V gene: TRBV5-1; CDR3 protein: CASSPGQGGETQYF; CDR3 DNA: TGCGCCAGCAGCCCTGGACAGGGAGGGGAGACCCAGTACTTC
J gene: TRBJ1-1; D gene: -; clone size: -; V gene: TRBV5-4; CDR3 protein: CASRGSSLTEAFF; CDR3 DNA: TGTGCCAGCAGAGGCAGTAGTCTCACTGAAGCTTTCTTT
J gene: TRBJ1-4; D gene: TRBD1; clone size: -; V gene: TRBV10-2; CDR3 protein: CASSGVWDRGFTTNEKLFF; CDR3 DNA: TGCGCCAGCAGCGGCGTTTGGGACAGGGGATTTACAACTAATGAAAAACTGTTTTTT
J gene: TRBJ2-6; D gene: -; clone size: few; V gene: TRBV19; CDR3 protein: CATSHQPSGANVLTF; CDR3 DNA: TGTGCCACCTCCCATCAGCCCTCTGGGGCCAACGTCCTGACTTTC
J gene: TRBJ2-7; D gene: -; clone size: -; V gene: TRBV5-8; CDR3 protein: CASSWGAGQSYEQYF; CDR3 DNA: TGTGCCAGCAGCTGGGGGGCGGGACAGTCCTACGAGCAGTACTTC
J gene: TRBJ1-4; D gene: -; clone size: -; V gene: TRBV5-1; CDR3 protein: CASSTEGKLFF; CDR3 DNA: TGCGCCAGCAGTACCGAAGGGAAACTGTTTTTT
J gene: TRBJ2-1; D gene: TRBD2; clone size: -; V gene: TRBV25-1; CDR3 protein: CASRQAGGIYNEQFF; CDR3 DNA: TGTGCCAGCAGACAAGCGGGAGGGATTTACAATGAGCAGTTCTTC
J gene: TRBJ2-7; D gene: -; clone size: -; V gene: TRBV7-9; CDR3 protein: CASSFRVLEQYF; CDR3 DNA: TGTGCCAGCAGCTTCAGGGTCCTCGAGCAGTACTTC
J gene: TRBJ1-3; D gene: -; clone size: -; V gene: TRBV5-1; CDR3 protein: CASSFDSSSGNTIYF; CDR3 DNA: TGCGCCAGCAGCTTCGACAGTTCCTCTGGAAACACCATATATTTT
J gene: TRBJ1-1; D gene: -; clone size: -; V gene: TRBV19; CDR3 protein: CASKVGEGMNTEAFF; CDR3 DNA: TGTGCCAGTAAGGTGGGGGAGGGGATGAACACTGAAGCTTTCTTT
J gene: TRBJ2-4; D gene: -; clone size: -; V gene: TRBV15; CDR3 protein: CATSRDGGASKNIQYF; CDR3 DNA: TGTGCCACCAGCAGAGACGGTGGAGCGTCCAAAAACATTCAGTACTTC
J gene: TRBJ2-1; D gene: TRBD1; clone size: -; V gene: TRBV5-8; CDR3 protein: CASLLTGQGVGEQFF; CDR3 DNA: TGTGCCAGCCTACTGACGGGACAGGGGGTCGGTGAGCAGTTCTTC
J gene: TRBJ2-6; D gene: -; clone size: -; V gene: TRBV6-1; CDR3 protein: CASSEVHFSGANVLTF; CDR3 DNA: TGTGCCAGCAGTGAAGTTCACTTCTCTGGGGCCAACGTCCTGACTTTC
J gene: TRBJ2-5; D gene: -; clone size: -; V gene: TRBV24-1; CDR3 protein: CATSDPGVQETQYF; CDR3 DNA: TGTGCCACCAGTGACCCCGGGGTCCAAGAGACCCAGTACTTC
J gene: TRBJ2-2; D gene: -; clone size: few; V gene: TRBV2; CDR3 protein: CASSDQGFAPNTGELFF; CDR3 DNA: TGTGCCAGCAGTGATCAGGGATTCGCCCCGAACACCGGGGAGCTGTTTTTT
J gene: TRBJ2-3; D gene: -; clone size: -; V gene: TRBV6-1; CDR3 protein: CASSETGRAVTDTQYF; CDR3 DNA: TGTGCCAGCAGTGAAACCGGGCGGGCCGTCACAGATACGCAGTATTTT
J gene: TRBJ2-4; D gene: TRBD2; clone size: -; V gene: TRBV5-1; CDR3 protein: CASSLAGVAGGLSYF; CDR3 DNA: TGCGCCAGCAGCTTGGCCGGAGTAGCGGGAGGACTTTCGTACTTC
J gene: TRBJ2-5; D gene: TRBD2; clone size: once; V gene: TRBV5-1; CDR3 protein: CASSLTSGGTGETQYF; CDR3 DNA: TGCGCCAGCAGCTTGACTAGCGGGGGAACTGGGGAGACCCAGTACTTC
J gene: TRBJ2-4; D gene: TRBD1; clone size: -; V gene: TRBV25-1; CDR3 protein: CASSGDRDAKNIQYF; CDR3 DNA: TGTGCCAGCAGTGGGGACAGGGACGCCAAAAACATTCAGTACTTC
J gene: TRBJ1-2; D gene: -; clone size: -; V gene: TRBV7-9; CDR3 protein: CASSSGTLYEDGYTF; CDR3 DNA: TGTGCCAGCAGCTCCGGGACGCTCTACGAGGATGGCTACACCTTC
J gene: TRBJ2-3; D gene: -; clone size: -; V gene: TRBV7-8; CDR3 protein: CASSSRRGSSTDTQYF; CDR3 DNA: TGTGCCAGCAGCTCCAGGCGCGGGTCTAGCACAGATACGCAGTATTTT
J gene: TRBJ1-3; D gene: -; clone size: once; V gene: TRBV3-1/TRBV3-2; CDR3 protein: CASSQLTTGSGNTIYF; CDR3 DNA: TGTGCCAGCAGCCAACTAACGACAGGATCTGGAAACACCATATATTTT
J gene: TRBJ2-3; D gene: -; clone size: -; V gene: TRBV5-1; CDR3 protein: CASSLAGTDTQYF; CDR3 DNA: TGCGCCAGCAGCTTGGCCGGCACAGATACGCAGTATTTT
J gene: TRBJ1-5; D gene: -; clone size: few; V gene: TRBV7-8; CDR3 protein: CASSAQPLAQHF; CDR3 DNA: TGTGCCAGCAGCGCACAACCTTTAGCCCAGCATTTT